One sample yielded the 19 T cell receptor beta chains listed below, sequenced in a study of cytomegalovirus exposure and HLA in healthy donors. It was with 60 Vbeta and 13 Jbeta primers that the PCR ran. Using immunoSEQ multiplex PCR, the repertoire was profiled, and TCRdb retains in-frame clones only, with some absent. The sample records over 90,000 clones, around 77% being singletons. Sample: PBMCs. The receptors come from a man in his fifties in good health and CMV-seropositive.

The chain has TRBV15 and TRBJ2-5, with a tentative D call TRBD2 (6 bases). CDR3 size: 15 residues. The V end was cut by 0 bases, the J end by 5 bases, with 13 bases between. Germline CDR1 reads LNHNV; CDR2 reads YYDKDF (reference sequence). The CDR3 sequence is CATSRDLGSQETQYF. The CDR3 DNA reads TGTGCCACCAGCAGAGATCTCGGGAGCCAGGAGACCCAGTACTTC.

The V gene is TRBV15, the J gene TRBJ2-5; 13 bases fit TRBD2. V gave up 5 bases and J gave up 3 bases; unmatched junction bases: 3. Looked up from germline, CDR1 is LNHNV and CDR2 is YYDKDF (reference sequence). The CDR3 consists of 15 residues. DNA of the CDR3: TGTGCCACCAGCGTGACTAGCGGGAGGAAAGAGACCCAGTACTTC. Its protein product is CATSVTSGRKETQYF.

The genes are TRBV6-4 and TRBJ2-7; tentative D call: TRBD1 (5 bases). Trimming stripped 8 bases from V and 6 bases from J, with 20 bases between. The germline CDR1 and CDR2 sequences are MRHNA and SNTAGT. This CDR3 is 14 amino acids long. The DNA for the CDR3 is TGTGCCAGCGGATCACCCGGGCTTGGGGCCGAGCAGTACTTC. It yields the protein CASGSPGLGAEQYF.

This chain's CDR3 is CASSQEPPGGGYNEQFF. As DNA, the CDR3 is TGCGCCAGCAGCCAAGAACCCCCCGGGGGTGGTTACAATGAGCAGTTCTTC. V and J are TRBV4-3 and TRBJ2-1; D is perhaps TRBD2 (6 bases). The CDR3 length is 17 residues. From germline, CDR1 is LGHNA and CDR2 YSLEER. V was trimmed by 0 bases and J by 4 bases, leaving 16 bases between them.

The chain is built from TRBV25-1 and TRBJ2-7, with 10 nucleotides matching TRBD1. J lost 4 bases, V lost 4 bases, and 4 bases had no gene match. The length of the CDR3 is 14 residues. The germline CDR1 and CDR2 sequences are MGHDK and SYGVNS. The CDR3 region is CASSARDRGYEQYF. The CDR3 DNA reads TGTGCCAGCAGTGCCAGGGACAGGGGATACGAGCAGTACTTC.

CDR3 in amino acids: CASSLAGGSYEQYF. Here the CDR3 DNA reads TGTGCCAGCAGTTTAGCGGGAGGATCCTACGAGCAGTACTTC. The chain is built from TRBV28 and TRBJ2-7, with 8 bases fitting TRBD2. CDR3 size: 14 residues. Germline-derived CDR1 and CDR2 are MDHEN and SYDVKM. The V gene end was trimmed by 2 bases and the J gene end by 1 base; junction bases not matched to a gene: 1.

This clone was observed a few times. The V call is TRBV19, the J call TRBJ2-2; TRBD2 matches at 7 bases. Germline trimming cut 9 bases from V and 4 bases from J; bases unmatched to any gene: 5. The CDR3 has 13 amino acids. Germline lookup yields CDR1 LNHDA and CDR2 SQIVND (reference sequence). The CDR3 DNA reads as TGTGCCAGCGGAGGCGGGAGCACCGGGGAGCTGTTTTTT. Its protein product is CASGGGSTGELFF.

The chain uses TRBV25-1 and TRBJ2-1; D is uncertain. Germline V gene lookup returns CDR1 MGHDK and CDR2 SYGVNS. V shed 2 bases and J shed 6 bases, with 8 bases lying between them. The CDR3 contains 13 residues. CDR3 nucleotides: TGTGCCAGCAGTGAACGAGCGAGCAATGAGCAGTTCTTC. Its translation is CASSERASNEQFF.

This clone was seen once. This chain links TRBV11-2 with TRBJ2-3; 9 positions match TRBD2. CDR1 is SGHAT and CDR2 is FQNNGV in the germline V gene. CDR3 length: 16 amino acids. Unmatched junction bases numbered 8, after V lost 5 bases and J lost 2 bases. The CDR3 bases are TGTGCCAGCAGCCTAAGACTAGCGGCGCCCACAGATACGCAGTATTTT. Translation: CASSLRLAAPTDTQYF. Full variable domain (rest looked up from reference TRBV11-2 and TRBJ2-3): EAGVAQSPRYKIIEKRQSVAFWCNPISGHATLYWYQQILGQGPKLLIQFQNNGVVDDSQLPKDRFSAERLKGVDSTLKIQPAKLEDSAVYLCASSLRLAAPTDTQYFGPGTRLTVL.

The CDR3 here is CASSPEGGNQPQHF. CDR3 DNA: TGTGCCAGCTCTCCCGAGGGGGGCAATCAGCCCCAGCATTTT. The rearrangement uses TRBV6-4 and TRBJ1-5, with a tentative D call TRBD1 (6 bases). V lost 8 bases and J 2 bases, leaving 13 bases between the germline ends. The CDR3 runs 14 residues. Germline V CDR1 and CDR2: MRHNA, SNTAGT.

The rearrangement uses TRBV28 and TRBJ1-5; D might be TRBD1 (6 bases). The germline V and J ends were trimmed by 6 bases and 0 bases, with 18 bases remaining between them. In germline, CDR1 is MDHEN, CDR2 SYDVKM. This CDR3 contains 17 residues. The DNA of the CDR3 is TGTGCCAGCAGCGCCGAGGGGGGGTGGAATAGCAATCAGCCCCAGCATTTT. Its translation: CASSAEGGWNSNQPQHF.

CDR3 in DNA: TGTGCCAGCAGCTCCGCGAACACCGGGGAGCTGTTTTTT. As protein: CASSSANTGELFF. The chain has TRBV9 and TRBJ2-2, with no clear D. Germline CDR1 SGDLS, CDR2 YYNGEE. The CDR3 runs 13 residues. The V and J ends lost 4 bases and 0 bases respectively, with 4 bases between them.

The chain has TRBV18 and TRBJ2-5; TRBD1 agrees at 8 bases. Trimming cost V 4 bases and J 3 bases; bases outside gene matches: 4. The CDR3 has 14 residues. Germline loops: CDR1 KGHSH, CDR2 LQKENI. CDR3: CASSRGQAKETQYF. Written as DNA, the CDR3 is TGTGCCAGCTCACGGGGACAGGCCAAAGAGACCCAGTACTTC.

J is TRBJ2-2 and V is TRBV7-2; 10 bases match TRBD2. Germline values: CDR1 SGHTA, CDR2 FQGNSA. V gave up 1 base and J gave up 7 bases; unmatched junction bases: 12. This CDR3 comprises 18 residues. The CDR3 is CASSLEFTSGRDGGELFF. The CDR3 DNA sequence: TGTGCCAGCAGCTTAGAATTTACCAGCGGGAGGGATGGCGGGGAGCTGTTTTTT.

V and J are TRBV19 and TRBJ2-2; 11 bases fit TRBD2. Germline V gives CDR1 LNHDA, CDR2 SQIVND (reference sequence). CDR3 length: 19 amino acids. With 7 bases clipped from V and 3 bases from J, the junction kept 16 bases outside the gene matches. The CDR3 sequence is CASTLEATSGSGYTGELFF. CDR3 DNA sequence: TGTGCCAGTACCCTAGAGGCTACTAGCGGGAGTGGGTACACCGGGGAGCTGTTTTTT.

To note about this clone: This specimen includes other DNA sequences encoding the same CDR3. The rearrangement uses TRBV15 and TRBJ1-5; weak D call: TRBD1 (5 bases). Germline V gene lookup returns CDR1 LNHNV and CDR2 YYDKDF (reference sequence). This CDR3 has 14 amino acids. Trimming took 1 base from V and 1 from J, leaving 5 bases between them. The DNA of the CDR3 is TGTGCCACCAGCAGAGGACAGAGCAATCAGCCCCAGCATTTT. Protein sequence: CATSRGQSNQPQHF.

The V and J genes are TRBV2 and TRBJ2-7, with D possibly being TRBD1 (5 bases). Germline-derived CDR1 and CDR2 are SNHLY and FYNNEI. The CDR3 sequence is 14 residues long. Deletions cut 3 bases from V and 2 bases from J, with 11 bases between. CDR3 nucleotides: TGTGCCAGCAGTGACAGGGCGCGTACCTACGAGCAGTACTTC. Protein: CASSDRARTYEQYF.

J is TRBJ2-7 and V is TRBV5-4; possibly TRBD2 for D (6 bases). V was pared by 0 bases and J by 1 base, with 11 bases between. Germline V gene data show CDR1 as SGHNT and CDR2 as YYREEE (reference sequence). CDR3 length: 15 amino acids. This chain's CDR3 is CASSLAGVSSYEQYF. CDR3 DNA: TGTGCCAGCAGCTTGGCGGGAGTGTCGTCCTACGAGCAGTACTTC.

The gene calls are TRBV10-3 and TRBJ2-2; TRBD2 matches 14 bases. From germline, CDR1 is ENHRY and CDR2 SYGVKD. The CDR3 consists of 15 residues. V lost 7 bases, J lost 8 bases, and 6 bases stayed unmatched. CDR3 in DNA: TGTGCCATCAAGACCGGACTAGCGGGAGGTGGGGAGCTGTTTTTT. As protein: CAIKTGLAGGGELFF.